A single sample is the source of the 10 T cell receptor beta chains below, sequenced in a study of PD-L1 blockade in urothelial cancer. Some clones are missing from TCRdb's copy, which holds only in-frame ones; the method was immunoSEQ multiplex PCR. In the table there are approximately 93,000 clones, approximately 87% of which are singletons. Sample time point: peripheral blood 6 weeks after treatment start. The material sequenced was PBMCs, taken around atezolizumab (anti-PD-L1) treatment. All receptors come from a man aged 65 to 79 with urothelial cancer.

V is TRBV18 and J is TRBJ1-1, with a weak D call TRBD1 (6 bases). Germline CDR1 and CDR2: KGHSH and LQKENI. This CDR3 is 13 amino acids long. Trimming pared 4 bases from V and 1 base from J, leaving 7 bases between. CDR3 in amino acids: CASSRGQNTEAFF. In nucleotides, the CDR3 is TGTGCCAGCTCACGGGGACAGAACACTGAAGCTTTCTTT.

The chain joins TRBV29-1 to TRBJ2-3; tentative D call: TRBD2 (6 bases). CDR3 size: 12 residues. CDR1 and CDR2 (germline): SQVTM, ANQGSEA. Between the trimmed V and J ends, which lost 6 bases and 2 bases, there was a span of 9 bases. CDR3 DNA: TGCAGCGTCGCGGGAATCACAGATACGCAGTATTTT. Protein product: CSVAGITDTQYF.

This sequence joins TRBV21-1 and TRBJ2-5; TRBD2 reflects the table's D call only, with no check against the DNA. TRBV21-1 is a pseudogene. CDR3 length: 14 amino acids. CDR3 bases: TGTGCCAGCAGCAAAGTAGGGGGGGGAAAGACCCAGTACTTC. This encodes CASSKVGGGKTQYF.

The chain carries TRBV19 and TRBJ2-3, with 9 bases lining up with TRBD1. The CDR3 has 15 residues. Trimming cost V 5 bases and J 2 bases; bases outside gene matches: 5. Germline assignment: CDR1 LNHDA and CDR2 SQIVND (reference sequence). In nucleotides, the CDR3 is TGTGCCAGTAGTGGTGGGACAGGGTACACAGATACGCAGTATTTT. Translated: CASSGGTGYTDTQYF.

The V call is TRBV5-1, the J call TRBJ2-1, with D perhaps TRBD1 (6 bases). Germline V gene sequence: CDR1 SGHRS, CDR2 YFSETQ. The CDR3 is 14 residues long. V shed 0 bases and J shed 7 bases, with 11 bases lying between them. In DNA, the CDR3 is TGCGCCAGCAGCTTGGAAGCCACAGGGAATGAGCAGTTCTTC. It translates to CASSLEATGNEQFF.

V usage is TRBV5-1 and J usage is TRBJ2-2, with TRBD1 as a possible D gene (6 bases). Germline CDR1 SGHRS, CDR2 YFSETQ. Trimming left V 0 bases short and J 3 bases short, with 6 bases between. The CDR3 spans 14 residues. The CDR3, as DNA: TGCGCCAGCAGCTTGGAGGGGGACACCGGGGAGCTGTTTTTT. It translates to CASSLEGDTGELFF.

The rearrangement uses TRBV28 and TRBJ2-1; D perhaps matches TRBD2 (6 bases). This CDR3 is built from 13 residues. Trimming shortened V by 8 bases and J by 5 bases, and 13 bases separated the two germline ends. CDR1 is MDHEN and CDR2 is SYDVKM in the germline V gene. Written as DNA, the CDR3 is TGTGCCAGCTTTAGCGGAGAAAACAATGAGCAGTTCTTC. Translation gives CASFSGENNEQFF.

The rearrangement uses TRBV18 and TRBJ1-3, with D perhaps TRBD1 (5 bases). The length of the CDR3 is 17 residues. Trimming took 3 bases from V and 0 from J, leaving 15 bases between them. Germline loops: CDR1 KGHSH, CDR2 LQKENI. The CDR3 sequence is CASSPEDGGSSGNTIYF. The DNA of the CDR3 is TGTGCCAGCTCACCTGAGGACGGGGGAAGCTCTGGAAACACCATATATTTT.

This clone occurred once. V is TRBV9 and J is TRBJ2-2; 8 nucleotides agree with TRBD1. Losses at the gene ends were 8 bases for V and 7 bases for J; bases not matched to a gene: 7. This CDR3 has 13 residues. Germline assignment: CDR1 SGDLS and CDR2 YYNGEE. CDR3 amino acids: CASSGQDGGELFF. CDR3 DNA: TGTGCCAGTTCGGGACAGGATGGCGGGGAGCTGTTTTTT.

This rearrangement joins TRBV4-1 to TRBJ2-5; 7 bases align to TRBD2. From germline, CDR1 is MGHRA and CDR2 YSYEKL. J gave up 1 base and V 6 bases, and 5 bases lay outside the gene matches. This CDR3 is 14 amino acids long. CDR3 DNA sequence: TGCGCCAGCAGTGCACGCGGGGGCCAAGAGACCCAGTACTTC. Translated: CASSARGGQETQYF.